This T cell receptor (beta chain) is from a study of shared clonotypes between healthy human individuals. Clones were read by immunoSEQ multiplex PCR, and TCRdb kept only the in-frame ones, dropping some. The sample includes roughly 2 million clones, roughly 94% seen only once; the top ten take about 0.13%. Points on this clone: Other DNA sequences in this sample translate to the same CDR3.

Germline V gives CDR1 GTSNPN, CDR2 SVGIG (reference sequence). The CDR3 length is 11 residues. Deletions cut 2 bases from V and 1 base from J, with 2 bases between. The TCR originated in a man aged 18 to 30 in good health. Sequenced input: naive CD4+ T cells sorted from blood. The subset denotes: CD45RA+ positively selected. V usage is TRBV30 and J usage is TRBJ1-1, with D uncertain. DNA for the CDR3: TGTGCCTGGAGTAAGAACACTGAAGCTTTCTTT. Translation gives CAWSKNTEAFF.